What follows are 10 T cell receptor beta chains derived from one specimen sequenced in a study of blood T cell repertoires in COVID-19. TCRdb keeps only in-frame clones here, not all; method: immunoSEQ multiplex PCR. The sample records around 48,000 clones, about 89% being singletons. Sequencing input: peripheral blood. The receptors come from a man aged 55 to 70 with active or convalescent COVID-19.

This chain joins TRBV29-1 and TRBJ2-1, with D possibly matching TRBD2 (6 bases). CDR1 is SQVTM and CDR2 is ANQGSEA in the germline V gene. The CDR3 sequence is 15 residues long. V was shortened by 7 bases and J by 0 bases, with 16 bases between the two germline ends. The CDR3 here is CSALGGFSSYNEQFF. The DNA of the CDR3 is TGCAGCGCCCTCGGGGGATTTAGCTCCTACAATGAGCAGTTCTTC.

The chain uses TRBV2 and TRBJ1-5, with TRBD1 matching over 11 bases. CDR1 and CDR2 (germline): SNHLY, FYNNEI. Germline trimming cut 4 bases from V and 5 bases from J; bases unmatched to any gene: 1. CDR3 length: 14 amino acids. The CDR3 DNA follows: TGTGCCAGCAGTGGGACAGGGGGCGATCAGCCCCAGCATTTT. Protein sequence: CASSGTGGDQPQHF.

This chain links TRBV20-1 with TRBJ1-2, with D unclear. With 3 bases removed from V and 1 base from J, the gap between germline ends came to 9 bases. Germline V CDR1 and CDR2: DFQATT, SNEGSKA (reference sequence). The CDR3 totals 13 residues. The DNA for the CDR3 is TGCAGTGCTAGTTTGACGGGTAACTATGGCTACACCTTC. Translation: CSASLTGNYGYTF.

The V call is TRBV18, the J call TRBJ2-1, with TRBD2 identical over 11 bases. The germline CDR1 and CDR2 sequences are KGHSH and LQKENI. Germline trimming cut 6 bases from V and 2 bases from J; bases unmatched to any gene: 6. The CDR3 runs 16 residues. This chain's CDR3 is CASSTGTSGPYNEQFF. The CDR3 coding sequence is TGTGCCAGCTCGACCGGGACTAGCGGCCCCTACAATGAGCAGTTCTTC.

J is TRBJ2-1 and V is TRBV7-9; 9 bases are shared with TRBD1. J was trimmed by 7 bases and V by 5 bases; bases with no gene match: 9. CDR3 length: 15 amino acids. In germline, CDR1 is SEHNR, CDR2 FQNEAQ (reference sequence). CDR3 sequence: CASSVWTGVGNEQFF. CDR3 sequence (DNA): TGTGCCAGCAGCGTTTGGACAGGGGTTGGGAATGAGCAGTTCTTC.

The rearrangement joins TRBV5-1 to TRBJ1-2, with D unresolved. The germline V and J ends were trimmed by 1 base and 8 bases, with 18 bases remaining between them. Germline CDR1 SGHRS, CDR2 YFSETQ. The CDR3 runs to 15 residues. The DNA for the CDR3 is TGCGCCAGCAGCTTGAGTCCGCCCTCGCCGGGGGGCTACACCTTC. Residues: CASSLSPPSPGGYTF. The entire variable domain, with the rest obtained from reference TRBV5-1 and TRBJ1-2, is as follows: KAGVTQTPRYLIKTRGQQVTLSCSPISGHRSVSWYQQTPGQGLQFLFEYFSETQRNKGNFPGRFSGRQFSNSRSEMNVSTLELGDSALYLCASSLSPPSPGGYTFGSGTRLTVV.

The rearrangement uses TRBV19 and TRBJ2-2; possible D gene TRBD2, 6 bases. CDR3 length: 13 residues. From germline, CDR1 is LNHDA and CDR2 SQIVND (reference sequence). With 5 bases removed from V and 7 bases from J, the gap between germline ends came to 11 bases. Here the CDR3 reads CASSLIGGGELFF. The CDR3 DNA follows: TGTGCCAGTAGTCTGATCGGGGGCGGGGAGCTGTTTTTT.

The chain joins TRBV6-6 to TRBJ2-1; D uncertain. This CDR3 is built from 12 residues. Looked up from germline, CDR1 is MNHNY and CDR2 is SVGAGI (reference sequence). Trimming shortened V by 2 bases and J by 8 bases, and 7 bases separated the two germline ends. CDR3 protein: CASSYAHDEQFF. Here the CDR3 DNA reads TGTGCCAGCAGTTACGCACACGATGAGCAGTTCTTC.

The rearrangement uses TRBV27 and TRBJ2-2; possibly TRBD2 for D (7 bases). CDR3 length: 16 residues. Germline CDR1 and CDR2: MNHEY and SMNVEV (reference sequence). V lost 0 bases, J lost 7 bases, and 15 bases lay in between. The CDR3 spells CASSLSGGGPIGELFF. The CDR3 DNA sequence: TGTGCCAGCAGTTTATCAGGGGGGGGGCCGATCGGGGAGCTGTTTTTT.

V usage is TRBV27 and J usage is TRBJ2-5; TRBD2 matches at 10 bases. Germline loops: CDR1 MNHEY, CDR2 SMNVEV (reference sequence). This CDR3 is 17 amino acids long. The V and J ends lost 5 bases and 5 bases, in that order; junction bases with no gene match: 14. The CDR3 bases are TGTGCCAGCAGTCCCCGGCTAGCGGGGGCGCTCAGGGAGACCCAGTACTTC. This gives the protein CASSPRLAGALRETQYF.